Listed here are 27 T cell receptor beta chains from one sample, sequenced in a study of OX40 agonist ivuxolimab in advanced cancers. Sequencing was performed with immunoSEQ multiplex PCR; in TCRdb, only in-frame clones are kept and a portion is missing. Of more than 75,000 clones in the sample, about 89% were seen once. The sample was CD4+ or CD8+ T cells sorted from blood, taken in a trial of the OX40 agonist ivuxolimab. These receptors came from an adult with an advanced solid tumor such as melanoma, head and neck, liver or kidney cancer.

The chain carries TRBV11-2 and TRBJ2-7, with unresolved D. The CDR3 runs to 12 residues. Germline V gives CDR1 SGHAT, CDR2 FQNNGV. V shed 5 bases and J shed 5 bases, with 10 bases lying between them. In DNA form, the CDR3 reads TGTGCCAGCAGCCGAGCTAATCACGAGCAGTACTTC. Residues: CASSRANHEQYF.

This chain links TRBV19 with TRBJ2-5; D gene uncertain. The CDR3 spans 13 residues. Trimming removed 6 bases at V and 1 base at J, with 9 bases between. The germline gives CDR1 LNHDA, CDR2 SQIVND (reference sequence). The CDR3 loop reads CASRDLGQETQYF. DNA of the CDR3: TGTGCCAGTAGGGACCTGGGCCAAGAGACCCAGTACTTC.

The rearrangement uses TRBV15 and TRBJ2-1; 8 nucleotides line up with TRBD1. This CDR3 is 14 amino acids long. Unmatched junction bases numbered 6, after V lost 9 bases and J lost 2 bases. CDR1 LNHNV and CDR2 YYDKDF come from the germline V gene (reference sequence). The DNA of the CDR3 is TGTGCCACGAAGGGACAGGAACCCTACAATGAGCAGTTCTTC. Translation gives CATKGQEPYNEQFF.

This chain links TRBV10-1 with TRBJ2-2; D call uncertain. Germline CDR1 is WNHNN and CDR2 is SYGVQD (reference sequence). Trimming took off 4 bases at V and 0 bases at J, with 9 bases between the two ends. CDR3 length equals 15 residues. The CDR3 region has the DNA TGCGCCAGCAGTGTTGGCAGCACGAACACCGGGGAGCTGTTTTTT. This codes for CASSVGSTNTGELFF.

The chain joins TRBV5-4 to TRBJ1-2; 8 bases align to TRBD1. The V gene end was trimmed by 3 bases and the J gene end by 2 bases; junction bases not matched to a gene: 3. This CDR3 is built from 14 residues. Germline V gene data show CDR1 as SGHNT and CDR2 as YYREEE (reference sequence). The CDR3 here is CASSWRTGNYGYTF. In DNA form, the CDR3 reads TGTGCCAGCAGCTGGAGGACAGGGAACTATGGCTACACCTTC.

The chain employs TRBV11-3 and TRBJ2-2; TRBD2 matches at 9 bases. With 2 bases clipped from V and 5 bases from J, the junction kept 3 bases outside the gene matches. Germline V gene lookup returns CDR1 SGHNT and CDR2 YENEEA. This CDR3 is built from 15 residues. CDR3 in DNA: TGTGCCAGCAGCTTATTCCTAGCGGGGACCGGGGAGCTGTTTTTT. This sequence encodes CASSLFLAGTGELFF.

This chain uses TRBV6-5 with TRBJ1-2, with 7 bases matching TRBD1. V lost 2 bases, J lost 2 bases, and 8 bases stayed unmatched. This CDR3 region has 16 residues. CDR1 is MNHEY and CDR2 is SVGAGI in the germline V gene. The CDR3 loop reads CASSYMTGTLNYGYTF. Written as DNA, the CDR3 is TGTGCCAGCAGTTACATGACAGGGACTTTAAACTATGGCTACACCTTC.

This rearrangement joins TRBV27 to TRBJ2-2, with 7 bases aligning to TRBD2. The V and J ends lost 5 bases and 6 bases, in that order; junction bases with no gene match: 6. The V gene's germline CDR1 is MNHEY and CDR2 SMNVEV (reference sequence). CDR3 length equals 14 residues. This CDR3 reads CASSPRREPGELFF. CDR3 sequence (DNA): TGTGCCAGCAGTCCCAGGCGGGAGCCCGGGGAGCTGTTTTTT.

V usage is TRBV11-2 and J usage is TRBJ2-1, with 11 bases identical to TRBD2. After removal of 5 bases from V and 2 bases from J, the junction contained 8 bases not matched to a gene. The CDR3 is made up of 17 amino acids. Germline assignment: CDR1 SGHAT and CDR2 FQNNGV. This chain's CDR3 is CASSTVAGGRTYNEQFF. For the CDR3, the DNA is TGTGCCAGCAGCACTGTAGCGGGAGGGAGGACCTACAATGAGCAGTTCTTC. Drawing the rest from reference TRBV11-2 and TRBJ2-1, the complete variable domain is EAGVAQSPRYKIIEKRQSVAFWCNPISGHATLYWYQQILGQGPKLLIQFQNNGVVDDSQLPKDRFSAERLKGVDSTLKIQPAKLEDSAVYLCASSTVAGGRTYNEQFFGPGTRLTVL.

The J gene is TRBJ2-1, the V gene TRBV6-4, with 9 nucleotides matching TRBD2. The V segment lost 5 bases and the J segment 9 bases; nucleotides outside the gene matches: 5. This CDR3 comprises 13 residues. Germline V gene data show CDR1 as MRHNA and CDR2 as SNTAGT. This CDR3 reads CASSSSGTGEQFF. In DNA, the CDR3 is TGTGCCAGCAGTTCTAGCGGGACGGGTGAGCAGTTCTTC.

This sequence joins TRBV5-6 and TRBJ2-5; 12 bases are a match to TRBD2. V shed 5 bases and J 1 base; nucleotides not matched to a gene: 15. In germline, CDR1 is SGHDT, CDR2 YYEEEE. This CDR3 is built from 19 residues. The CDR3 nucleotides read TGTGCCAGCAGGCCTCTAGCGGGAGGGACGTTGGGGGGCCAAGAGACCCAGTACTTC. It codes for CASRPLAGGTLGGQETQYF.

The chain has TRBV11-3 and TRBJ2-3; no clear D. V lost 2 bases to trimming and J lost 1 base, with 4 bases between them. Per the germline V gene, CDR1 is SGHNT and CDR2 is YENEEA. The CDR3 spans 13 residues. CDR3 nucleotide sequence: TGTGCCAGCAGCTTACCCGGCACAGATACGCAGTATTTT. It specifies CASSLPGTDTQYF.

The chain couples TRBV5-6 to TRBJ1-1; 10 bases align to TRBD1. The germline gives CDR1 SGHDT, CDR2 YYEEEE. The J segment lost 4 bases and the V segment lost 1 base, leaving 7 bases of the junction unmatched. This CDR3 has 16 amino acids. The CDR3 region is CASSLLTGGVSTEAFF. The CDR3, as DNA: TGTGCCAGCAGCTTGCTGACAGGGGGCGTAAGCACTGAAGCTTTCTTT. Full variable domain (missing parts from reference TRBV5-6 and TRBJ1-1): DAGVTQSPTHLIKTRGQQVTLRCSPKSGHDTVSWYQQALGQGPQFIFQYYEEEERQRGNFPDRFSGHQFPNYSSELNVNALLLGDSALYLCASSLLTGGVSTEAFFGQGTRLTVV.

This clone has just a few counts. This chain links TRBV6-9 with TRBJ1-2; D is ambiguous. The ends were cut back, 7 bases at V and 4 bases at J, with 13 bases in the middle. The germline V gene has CDR1 MNHGY and CDR2 SVAAGI. The CDR3 is made up of 13 amino acids. The CDR3 coding sequence is TGTGCCAGCACTAAAGAGACCGCCTATGGCTACACCTTC. Protein sequence: CASTKETAYGYTF.

The chain recombines TRBV7-9 with TRBJ2-2; 12 bases agree with TRBD2. The CDR3 is 16 residues long. Germline CDR1 and CDR2: SEHNR and FQNEAQ (reference sequence). With 5 bases clipped from V and 6 bases from J, the junction kept 7 bases outside the gene matches. CDR3 sequence: CASSPRLAGASGELFF. CDR3 nucleotides: TGTGCCAGCAGCCCCCGACTAGCGGGAGCCTCCGGGGAGCTGTTTTTT.

The chain combines TRBV10-1 with TRBJ2-3; the match to TRBD2 covers 13 bases. Germline-derived CDR1 and CDR2 are WNHNN and SYGVQD (reference sequence). The CDR3 extends over 17 amino acids. J gave up 4 bases and V 3 bases, and 7 bases lay outside the gene matches. CDR3 coding DNA: TGCGCCAGCAGTGACGGGACTAGCGGGAACCCTCCAGATACGCAGTATTTT. Its translation is CASSDGTSGNPPDTQYF.

The chain has TRBV4-1 and TRBJ1-2; D unclear. This CDR3 region has 15 residues. Per germline, CDR1 MGHRA and CDR2 YSYEKL. V lost 1 base and J 7 bases, leaving 16 bases between the germline ends. This CDR3 is CASSQVGSTLGGYTF. Written as DNA, the CDR3 is TGCGCCAGCAGCCAAGTAGGGTCGACCCTTGGTGGCTACACCTTC.

The CDR3 DNA reads TGTGCCAGTGGGAAGACAGGGACCTACGAGCAGTACTTC. This gives the protein CASGKTGTYEQYF. This chain uses TRBV19 with TRBJ2-5; 7 nucleotides line up with TRBD1. The last part of the DNA fits TRBJ2-7 better; the J call may be wrong. Germline-derived CDR1 and CDR2 are LNHDA and SQIVND (reference sequence). The CDR3 covers 13 residues.

The J gene is TRBJ1-4, the V gene TRBV5-8; TRBD1 is a possible D gene (6 bases). The germline CDR1 and CDR2 sequences are SGHTS and YDEGEE. V was clipped by 4 bases and J by 5 bases, with 15 bases between them. The CDR3 totals 15 residues. The CDR3 coding sequence is TGTGCCAGCAGCCCCAGGGGTGAGGGGAATGAAAAACTGTTTTTT. Translating gives CASSPRGEGNEKLFF.

The count of this clone is one. This sequence joins TRBV29-1 and TRBJ1-1, with D perhaps TRBD1 (5 bases). CDR3 length equals 13 residues. The V gene's germline CDR1 is SQVTM and CDR2 ANQGSEA. Trimming removed 8 bases from V and 6 bases from J, with 19 bases in between. CDR3: CSINGAGFSEAFF. In DNA, the CDR3 is TGCAGCATCAATGGGGCAGGGTTCTCTGAAGCTTTCTTT.

This chain connects TRBV5-5 to TRBJ2-1; TRBD1 matches 7 bases. The CDR3 has 14 amino acids. With 2 bases clipped from V and 8 bases from J, the junction kept 7 bases outside the gene matches. CDR1 is SGHKS, CDR2 YYEKEE, per germline (reference sequence). CDR3 bases: TGTGCCAGCAGCTTCGGACAGGCAAGGGATGAGCAGTTCTTC. This gives the protein CASSFGQARDEQFF.

This chain connects TRBV10-2 to TRBJ2-7; 7 bases agree with TRBD1. V was clipped by 6 bases and J by 3 bases; unmatched bases: 2. Germline CDR1 and CDR2: WSHSY and SAAADI. The CDR3 runs 12 residues. CDR3 coding DNA: TGCGCCAGCAGAACAGGGGTCTACGAGCAGTACTTC. Protein product: CASRTGVYEQYF.

The CDR3 is CASSSGTLSNQPQHF. The CDR3 nucleotides read TGTGCCAGCAGTTCCGGGACACTTAGCAATCAGCCCCAGCATTTT. The chain carries TRBV6-6 and TRBJ1-5, with D maybe TRBD1 (6 bases). Trimming cost V 4 bases and J 0 bases, with 10 bases left between them. Germline V gene sequence: CDR1 MNHNY, CDR2 SVGAGI (reference sequence). This CDR3 is 15 amino acids long.

V and J are TRBV7-9 and TRBJ2-2, with D perhaps TRBD2 (6 bases). The V end lost 5 bases, the J end lost 7 bases, and 20 bases lay between the germline ends. Germline V gives CDR1 SEHNR, CDR2 FQNEAQ (reference sequence). The CDR3 has 16 residues. CDR3 protein: CASSPQGGMNGGELFF. For the CDR3, the DNA is TGTGCCAGCAGCCCCCAGGGCGGGATGAACGGCGGGGAGCTGTTTTTT.

V usage is TRBV18 and J usage is TRBJ2-5; 8 positions agree with TRBD1. The CDR3 contains 14 residues. After removal of 3 bases from V and 4 bases from J, the junction contained 4 bases not matched to a gene. CDR1 and CDR2 from the germline V gene are KGHSH and LQKENI. CDR3 amino acids: CASSPTGQGETQYF. Here the CDR3 DNA reads TGTGCCAGCTCACCTACTGGACAGGGAGAGACCCAGTACTTC.

The gene calls are TRBV7-8 and TRBJ1-5, with D possibly TRBD1 on 5 matching bases. Germline V CDR1 and CDR2: SGHVS, FQNEAQ. Trimming removed 3 bases from V and 0 bases from J, with 21 bases in between. The CDR3 runs to 19 residues. The CDR3 here is CASSFRNSAGDYSNQPQHF. CDR3 coding DNA: TGTGCCAGCAGCTTCCGCAACAGTGCTGGGGACTATAGCAATCAGCCCCAGCATTTT.

This sequence joins TRBV7-2 and TRBJ2-7, with 9 bases fitting TRBD2. V lost 7 bases to trimming and J lost 2 bases; unmatched junction nucleotides: 9. Germline V gene lookup returns CDR1 SGHTA and CDR2 FQGNSA. The CDR3 extends over 15 amino acids. The CDR3 coding sequence is TGTGCCAGCATCATTCTGGCGGGAGGGCCCTACGAGCAGTACTTC. Residues: CASIILAGGPYEQYF.